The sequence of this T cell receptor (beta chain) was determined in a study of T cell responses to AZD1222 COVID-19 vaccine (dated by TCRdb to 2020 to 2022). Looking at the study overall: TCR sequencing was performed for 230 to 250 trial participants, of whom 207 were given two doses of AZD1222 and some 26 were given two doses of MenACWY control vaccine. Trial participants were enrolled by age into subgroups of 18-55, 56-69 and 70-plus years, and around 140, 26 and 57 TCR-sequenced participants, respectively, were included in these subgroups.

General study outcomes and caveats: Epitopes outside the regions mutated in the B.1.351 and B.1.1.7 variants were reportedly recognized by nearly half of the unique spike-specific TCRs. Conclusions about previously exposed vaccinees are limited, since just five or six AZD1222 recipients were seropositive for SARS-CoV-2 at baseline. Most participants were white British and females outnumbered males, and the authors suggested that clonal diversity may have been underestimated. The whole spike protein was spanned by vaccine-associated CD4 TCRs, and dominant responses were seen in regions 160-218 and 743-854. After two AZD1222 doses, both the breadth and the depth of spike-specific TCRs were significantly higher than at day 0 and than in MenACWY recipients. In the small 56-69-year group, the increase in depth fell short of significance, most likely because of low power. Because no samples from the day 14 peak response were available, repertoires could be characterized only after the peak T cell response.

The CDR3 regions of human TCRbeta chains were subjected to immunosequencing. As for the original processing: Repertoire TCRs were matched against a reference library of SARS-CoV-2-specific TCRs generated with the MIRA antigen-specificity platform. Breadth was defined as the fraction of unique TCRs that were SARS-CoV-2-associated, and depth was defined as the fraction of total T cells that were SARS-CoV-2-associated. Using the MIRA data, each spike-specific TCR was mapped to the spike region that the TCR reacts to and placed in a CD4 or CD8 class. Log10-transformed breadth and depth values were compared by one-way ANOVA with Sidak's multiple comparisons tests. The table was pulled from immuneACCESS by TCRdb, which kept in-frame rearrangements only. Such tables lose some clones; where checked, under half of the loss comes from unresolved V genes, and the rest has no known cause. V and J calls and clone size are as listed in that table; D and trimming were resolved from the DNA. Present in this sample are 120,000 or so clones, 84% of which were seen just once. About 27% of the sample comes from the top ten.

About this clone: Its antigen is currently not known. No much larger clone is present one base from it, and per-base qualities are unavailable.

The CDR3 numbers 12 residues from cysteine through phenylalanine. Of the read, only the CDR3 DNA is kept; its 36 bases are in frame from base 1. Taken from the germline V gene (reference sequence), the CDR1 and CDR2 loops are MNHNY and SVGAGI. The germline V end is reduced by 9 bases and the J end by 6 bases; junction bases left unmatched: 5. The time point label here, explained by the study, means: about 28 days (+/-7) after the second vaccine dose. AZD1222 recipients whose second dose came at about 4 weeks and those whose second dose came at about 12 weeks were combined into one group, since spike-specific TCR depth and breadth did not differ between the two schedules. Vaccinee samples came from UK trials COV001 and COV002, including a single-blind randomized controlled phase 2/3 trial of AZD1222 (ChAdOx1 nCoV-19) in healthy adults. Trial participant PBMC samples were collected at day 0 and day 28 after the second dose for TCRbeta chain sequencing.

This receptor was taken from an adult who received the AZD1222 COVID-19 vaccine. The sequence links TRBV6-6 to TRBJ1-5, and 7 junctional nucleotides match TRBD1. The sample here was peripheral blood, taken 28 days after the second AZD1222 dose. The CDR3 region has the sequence CASDRESQPQHF. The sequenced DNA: TGTGCCAGTGACAGGGAGAGTCAGCCCCAGCATTTT.